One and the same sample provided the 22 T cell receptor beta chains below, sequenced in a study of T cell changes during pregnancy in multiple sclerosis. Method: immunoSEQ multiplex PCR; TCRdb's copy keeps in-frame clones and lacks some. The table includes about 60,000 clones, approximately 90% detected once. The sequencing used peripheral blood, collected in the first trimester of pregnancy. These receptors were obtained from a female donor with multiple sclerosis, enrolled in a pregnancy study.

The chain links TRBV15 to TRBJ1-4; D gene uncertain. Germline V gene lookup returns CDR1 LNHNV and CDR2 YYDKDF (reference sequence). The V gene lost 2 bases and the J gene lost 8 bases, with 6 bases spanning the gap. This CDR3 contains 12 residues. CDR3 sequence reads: CATSRLAEKLFF. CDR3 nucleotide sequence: TGTGCCACCAGCAGACTTGCGGAAAAACTGTTTTTT.

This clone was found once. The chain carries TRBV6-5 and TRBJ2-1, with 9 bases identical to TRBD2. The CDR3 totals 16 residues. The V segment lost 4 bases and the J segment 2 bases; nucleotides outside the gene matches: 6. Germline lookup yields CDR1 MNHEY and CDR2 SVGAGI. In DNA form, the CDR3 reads TGTGCCAGCAGTTGGGAAGGACTAGCGACCTACAATGAGCAGTTCTTC. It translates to CASSWEGLATYNEQFF.

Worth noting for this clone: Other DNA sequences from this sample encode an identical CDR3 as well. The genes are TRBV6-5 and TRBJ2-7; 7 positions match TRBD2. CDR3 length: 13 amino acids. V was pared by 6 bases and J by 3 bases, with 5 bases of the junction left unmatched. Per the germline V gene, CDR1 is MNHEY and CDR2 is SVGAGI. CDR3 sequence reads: CASSPGGGYEQYF. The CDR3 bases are TGTGCCAGCAGCCCTGGGGGGGGCTACGAGCAGTACTTC.

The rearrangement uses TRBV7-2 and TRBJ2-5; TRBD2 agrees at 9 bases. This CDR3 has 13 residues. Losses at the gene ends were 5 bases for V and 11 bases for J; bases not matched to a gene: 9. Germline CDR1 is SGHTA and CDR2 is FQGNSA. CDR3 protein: CASSPRTSERQYF. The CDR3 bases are TGTGCCAGCAGCCCCAGGACTAGCGAGCGACAGTACTTC.

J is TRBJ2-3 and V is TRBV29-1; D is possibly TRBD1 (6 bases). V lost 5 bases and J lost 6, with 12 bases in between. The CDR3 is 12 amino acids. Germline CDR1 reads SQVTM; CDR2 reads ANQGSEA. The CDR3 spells CSVSPTGDTQYF. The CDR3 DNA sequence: TGCAGCGTTTCCCCCACAGGGGATACGCAGTATTTT.

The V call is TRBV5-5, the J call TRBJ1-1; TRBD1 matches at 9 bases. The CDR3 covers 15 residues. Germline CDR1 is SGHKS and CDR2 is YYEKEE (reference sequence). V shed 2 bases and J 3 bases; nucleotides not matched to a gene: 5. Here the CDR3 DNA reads TGTGCCAGCAGCTTACAGGGGGCAAGGGACACTGAAGCTTTCTTT. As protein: CASSLQGARDTEAFF.

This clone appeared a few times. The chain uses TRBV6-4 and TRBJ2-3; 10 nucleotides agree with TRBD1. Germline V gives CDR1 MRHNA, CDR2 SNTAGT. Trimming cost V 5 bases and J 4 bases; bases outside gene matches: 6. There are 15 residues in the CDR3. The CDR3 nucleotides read TGTGCCAGCAGTCCCGGGACAGGGGTCCCAGATACGCAGTATTTT. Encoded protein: CASSPGTGVPDTQYF.

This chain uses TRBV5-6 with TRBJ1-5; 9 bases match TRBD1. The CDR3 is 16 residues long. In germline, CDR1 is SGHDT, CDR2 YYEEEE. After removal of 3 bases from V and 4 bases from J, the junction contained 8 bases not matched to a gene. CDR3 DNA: TGTGCCAGCAGCTCACTCACAGGGGGCGTTAATCAGCCCCAGCATTTT. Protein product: CASSSLTGGVNQPQHF.

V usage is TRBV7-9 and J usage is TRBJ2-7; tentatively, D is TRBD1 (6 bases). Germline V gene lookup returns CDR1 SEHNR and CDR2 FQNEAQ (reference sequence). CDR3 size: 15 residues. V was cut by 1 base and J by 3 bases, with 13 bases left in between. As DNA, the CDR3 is TGTGCCAGCAGCTTAGAGGAGACAGGCTTCTACGAGCAGTACTTC. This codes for CASSLEETGFYEQYF.

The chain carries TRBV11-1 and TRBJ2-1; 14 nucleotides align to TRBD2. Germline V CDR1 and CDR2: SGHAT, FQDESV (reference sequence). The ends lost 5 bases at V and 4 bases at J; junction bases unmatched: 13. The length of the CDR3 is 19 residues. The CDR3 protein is CASSERDRTSGRLYNEQFF. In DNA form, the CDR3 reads TGTGCCAGCAGCGAGCGAGATAGGACTAGCGGGAGGTTGTACAATGAGCAGTTCTTC. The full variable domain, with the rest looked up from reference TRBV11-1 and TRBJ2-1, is EAEVAQSPRYKITEKSQAVAFWCDPISGHATLYWYRQILGQGPELLVQFQDESVVDDSQLPKDRFSAERLKGVDSTLKIQPAELGDSAMYLCASSERDRTSGRLYNEQFFGPGTRLTVL.

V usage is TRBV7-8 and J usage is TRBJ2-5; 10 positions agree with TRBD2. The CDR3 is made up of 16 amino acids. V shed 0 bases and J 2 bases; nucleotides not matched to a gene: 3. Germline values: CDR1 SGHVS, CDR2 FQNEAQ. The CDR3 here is CASSLAGSGRQETQYF. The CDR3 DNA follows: TGTGCCAGCAGCTTAGCGGGTAGCGGGAGGCAAGAGACCCAGTACTTC.

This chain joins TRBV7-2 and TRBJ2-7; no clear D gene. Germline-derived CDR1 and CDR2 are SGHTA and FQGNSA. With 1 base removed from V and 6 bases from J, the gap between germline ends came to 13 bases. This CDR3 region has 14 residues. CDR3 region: CASSLDGARVEQYF. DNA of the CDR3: TGTGCCAGCAGCTTAGACGGCGCTCGGGTCGAGCAGTACTTC.

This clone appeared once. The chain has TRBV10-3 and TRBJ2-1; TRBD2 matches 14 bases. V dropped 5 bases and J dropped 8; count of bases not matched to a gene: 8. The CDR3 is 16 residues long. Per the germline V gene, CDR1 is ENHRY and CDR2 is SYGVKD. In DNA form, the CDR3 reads TGTGCCATCAGTTCTACGACTAGCGGGAGGGCCGATGAGCAGTTCTTC. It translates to CAISSTTSGRADEQFF.

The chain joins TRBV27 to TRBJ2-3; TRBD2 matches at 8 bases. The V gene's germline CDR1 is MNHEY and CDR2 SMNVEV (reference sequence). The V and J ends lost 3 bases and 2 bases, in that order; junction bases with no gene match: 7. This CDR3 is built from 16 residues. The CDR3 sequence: CASSFSGTRATDTQYF. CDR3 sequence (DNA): TGTGCCAGCAGTTTCTCCGGGACTAGAGCCACAGATACGCAGTATTTT.

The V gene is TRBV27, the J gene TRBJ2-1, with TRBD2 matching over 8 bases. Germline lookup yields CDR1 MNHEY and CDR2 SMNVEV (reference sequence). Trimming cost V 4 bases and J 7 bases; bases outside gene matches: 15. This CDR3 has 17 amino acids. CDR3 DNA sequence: TGTGCCAGCAGTTCGCCCCTGGGTAGCGGGGTCAATAATGAGCAGTTCTTC. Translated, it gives CASSSPLGSGVNNEQFF.

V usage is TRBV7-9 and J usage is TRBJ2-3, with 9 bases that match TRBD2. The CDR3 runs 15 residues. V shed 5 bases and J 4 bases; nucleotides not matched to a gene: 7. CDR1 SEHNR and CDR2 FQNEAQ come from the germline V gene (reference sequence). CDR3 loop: CASSLRLAAPDTQYF. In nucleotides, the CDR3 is TGTGCCAGCAGCCTTCGACTAGCGGCTCCAGATACGCAGTATTTT. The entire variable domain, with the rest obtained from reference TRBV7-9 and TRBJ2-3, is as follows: DTGVSQNPRHKITKRGQNVTFRCDPISEHNRLYWYRQTLGQGPEFLTYFQNEAQLEKSRLLSDRFSAERPKGSFSTLEIQRTEQGDSAMYLCASSLRLAAPDTQYFGPGTRLTVL.

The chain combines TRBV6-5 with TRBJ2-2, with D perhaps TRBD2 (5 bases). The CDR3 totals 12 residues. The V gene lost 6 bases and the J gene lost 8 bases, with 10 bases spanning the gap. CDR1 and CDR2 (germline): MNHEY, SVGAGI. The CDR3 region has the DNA TGTGCCAGCAGCAGGACTGTGGGGGAGCTGTTTTTT. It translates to CASSRTVGELFF.

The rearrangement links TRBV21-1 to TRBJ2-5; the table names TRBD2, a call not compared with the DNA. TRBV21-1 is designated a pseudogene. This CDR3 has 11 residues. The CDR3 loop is CASGRVVTQYF. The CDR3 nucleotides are TGTGCCAGCGGCAGAGTGGTGACCCAGTACTTC.

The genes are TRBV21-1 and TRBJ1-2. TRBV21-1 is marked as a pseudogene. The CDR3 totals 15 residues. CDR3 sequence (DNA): TGTGCCACCGGGGGTCCCCGCGGCGGGGAAAAAGGCTACACCTTC. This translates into CATGGPRGGEKGYTF.

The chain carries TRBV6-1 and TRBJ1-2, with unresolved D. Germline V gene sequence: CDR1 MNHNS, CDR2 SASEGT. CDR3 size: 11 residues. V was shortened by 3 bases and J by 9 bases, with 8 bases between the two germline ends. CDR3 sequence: CASSDAGSYTF. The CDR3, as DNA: TGTGCCAGCAGTGATGCGGGCAGCTACACCTTC.

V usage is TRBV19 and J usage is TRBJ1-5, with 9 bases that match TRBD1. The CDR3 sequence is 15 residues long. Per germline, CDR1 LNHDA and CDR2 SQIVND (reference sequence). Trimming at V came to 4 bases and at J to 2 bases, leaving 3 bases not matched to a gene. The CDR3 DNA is TGTGCCAGTAGTACGGACAGGGGAGGCAATCAGCCCCAGCATTTT. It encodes CASSTDRGGNQPQHF.

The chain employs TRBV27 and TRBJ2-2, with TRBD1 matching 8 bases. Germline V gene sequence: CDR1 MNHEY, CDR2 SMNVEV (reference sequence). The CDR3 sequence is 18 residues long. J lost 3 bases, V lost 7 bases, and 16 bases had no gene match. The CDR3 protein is CASTHLFPGTGHTGELFF. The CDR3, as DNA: TGTGCCAGCACCCACCTATTCCCCGGGACAGGACACACCGGGGAGCTGTTTTTT.